The next 27 T cell receptor beta chains were all read from a single sample in a study of T cell responses to AZD1222 COVID-19 vaccine. Sequencing was performed with immunoSEQ multiplex PCR; in TCRdb, only in-frame clones are kept and a portion is missing. The table has 150,000 to 200,000 clones, around 94% seen once. The sample here was peripheral blood, taken on day 0 of AZD1222 vaccination. Source of these receptors: an adult in good health.

The V and J genes are TRBV30 and TRBJ1-2; the D gene is possibly TRBD1 (5 bases). Trimming cost V 4 bases and J 8 bases, with 14 bases left between them. The CDR3 is 12 amino acids. The V gene's germline CDR1 is GTSNPN and CDR2 SVGIG (reference sequence). CDR3 in amino acids: CAWNLPGGGYTF. The DNA for the CDR3 is TGTGCCTGGAATCTTCCGGGGGGAGGCTACACCTTC.

The chain has TRBV6-5 and TRBJ1-6; D is possibly TRBD1 (6 bases). CDR1 MNHEY and CDR2 SVGAGI come from the germline V gene. CDR3 length equals 15 residues. Trimming removed 6 bases at V and 4 bases at J, with 13 bases between. The CDR3 nucleotides read TGTGCCAGCAGCTGGGCAGGACAGTATAATTCACCCCTCCACTTT. Protein sequence: CASSWAGQYNSPLHF.

This rearrangement joins TRBV24-1 to TRBJ1-2; no clear D gene. Deletions cut 0 bases from V and 6 bases from J, with 10 bases between. Germline CDR1 reads KGHDR; CDR2 reads SFDVKD. The length of the CDR3 is 14 residues. Here the CDR3 DNA reads TGTGCCACCAGTGATTTGTTAGACGGTGATGGCTACACCTTC. Amino acids: CATSDLLDGDGYTF.

The V and J genes are TRBV5-1 and TRBJ2-7; D tentatively reads TRBD1 or TRBD2 (5 bases each). The ends were cut back, 4 bases at V and 4 bases at J, with 12 bases in the middle. The CDR3 extends over 13 amino acids. CDR1 is SGHRS, CDR2 YFSETQ, per germline. The CDR3 region is CASSPRGGYEQYV. DNA for the CDR3: TGCGCCAGCAGCCCGAGGGGCGGTTACGAGCAGTACGTC.

The chain employs TRBV9 and TRBJ2-1; the match to TRBD2 covers 10 bases. The CDR3 length is 15 residues. Germline CDR1 and CDR2: SGDLS and YYNGEE. Losses at the gene ends were 1 base for V and 8 bases for J; bases not matched to a gene: 6. DNA for the CDR3: TGTGCCAGCAGCGTACTAGCGGGAGCGTGGGATGAGCAGTTCTTC. Encoded protein: CASSVLAGAWDEQFF.

V gene TRBV18 combines with J gene TRBJ1-1; D remains ambiguous. Germline CDR1 and CDR2: KGHSH and LQKENI. The CDR3 totals 14 residues. V was trimmed by 4 bases and J by 2 bases, leaving 11 bases between them. The CDR3, as DNA: TGTGCCAGCTCACTCGCTTCAGGAAACACTGAAGCTTTCTTT. Protein sequence: CASSLASGNTEAFF.

This chain links TRBV5-8 with TRBJ1-4, with 9 bases that match TRBD1. V was pared by 0 bases and J by 8 bases, with 5 bases of the junction left unmatched. Germline-derived CDR1 and CDR2 are SGHTS and YDEGEE. The CDR3 sequence is 15 residues long. In DNA form, the CDR3 reads TGTGCCAGCAGCTTGGCAGGACAGGGGTGGGAAAAACTGTTTTTT. It codes for CASSLAGQGWEKLFF.

The V gene is TRBV2, the J gene TRBJ2-7, with 8 bases lining up with TRBD1. The CDR3 consists of 17 residues. CDR1 is SNHLY, CDR2 FYNNEI, per germline. J gave up 6 bases and V 6 bases, and 19 bases lay outside the gene matches. The CDR3 sequence is CASSKLYGFGQGGEQYV. The CDR3 DNA sequence: TGTGCCAGCAGCAAATTGTACGGCTTTGGACAGGGTGGCGAGCAGTACGTC.

A remark on this clone: One end of the junction varies from germline; a read error may be responsible. CDR3 protein: CASGQTVNTEAFF. The CDR3, as DNA: TGTGCCAGCGGCCAGACAGTTAACACTGAAGCTTTCTTT. The chain has TRBV14 and TRBJ1-1; TRBD1 is a possible D gene (5 bases). The CDR3 is made up of 13 amino acids. Per germline, CDR1 SGHDN and CDR2 FVKESK. The complete variable domain, with remaining parts taken from reference TRBV14 and TRBJ1-1, reads EAGVTQFPSHSVIEKGQTVTLRCDPISGHDNLYWYRRVMGKEIKFLLHFVKESKQDESGMPNNRFLAERTGGTYSTLKVQPAELEDSGVYFCASGQTVNTEAFFGQGTRLTVV.

This rearrangement joins TRBV5-1 to TRBJ1-1; TRBD1 matches 9 bases. The CDR3 loop spans 16 amino acids. CDR1 SGHRS and CDR2 YFSETQ come from the germline V gene. After removal of 0 bases from V and 10 bases from J, the junction contained 13 bases not matched to a gene. The CDR3 DNA reads as TGCGCCAGCAGCTTGGCCCTTTCGACAGGGGGGGACTTAGCTTTCTTT. This gives the protein CASSLALSTGGDLAFF.

Only a few counts were recorded for this clone. The genes are TRBV24-1 and TRBJ1-1; D may be TRBD1 (5 bases). Germline loops: CDR1 KGHDR, CDR2 SFDVKD. The CDR3 has 16 residues. The V and J ends lost 4 bases and 4 bases respectively, with 18 bases between them. CDR3 nucleotide sequence: TGTGCCACCAGTGACTCTAGCCGGGGGGGAGCCACTGAAGCTTTCTTT. Translation: CATSDSSRGGATEAFF.

The V and J genes are TRBV4-1 and TRBJ1-5; D is unresolved. The germline gives CDR1 MGHRA, CDR2 YSYEKL. V was shortened by 0 bases and J by 2 bases, with 5 bases between the two germline ends. The CDR3 totals 14 residues. CDR3 in amino acids: CASSQDVGNQPQHF. CDR3 DNA sequence: TGCGCCAGCAGCCAAGATGTCGGCAATCAGCCCCAGCATTTT.

The chain employs TRBV28 and TRBJ1-1; D is perhaps TRBD1 (5 bases). This CDR3 contains 14 residues. Germline CDR1 reads MDHEN; CDR2 reads SYDVKM. Trimming left V 7 bases short and J 2 bases short, with 14 bases between. CDR3 sequence: CASTPGGINTEAFF. The CDR3 nucleotides are TGTGCCAGCACTCCCGGGGGAATAAACACTGAAGCTTTCTTT.

The chain combines TRBV19 with TRBJ1-5; tentative D call: TRBD1 (6 bases). The CDR3 spans 16 residues. The V gene's germline CDR1 is LNHDA and CDR2 SQIVND (reference sequence). With 6 bases removed from V and 3 bases from J, the gap between germline ends came to 18 bases. The CDR3 coding sequence is TGTGCCAGTAGGAACACAGGGTTATGGAACAATCAGCCCCAGCATTTT. As protein: CASRNTGLWNNQPQHF.

The chain carries TRBV12-3 or TRBV12-4 and TRBJ1-1; 11 bases match TRBD1. The J segment lost 9 bases and the V segment lost 6 bases, leaving 6 bases of the junction unmatched. This CDR3 spans 13 amino acids. DNA for the CDR3: TGTGCCAGCAGGGGGACAGGGGGAAATAAAGCTTTCTTT. Translated, it gives CASRGTGGNKAFF.

This clone was recorded only once. The gene calls are TRBV7-2 and TRBJ2-5, with D hard to call. Trimming stripped 3 bases from V and 1 base from J, with 9 bases between. CDR1 is SGHTA, CDR2 FQGNSA, per germline. The CDR3 runs 14 residues. This chain's CDR3 is CASSFRTPQETQYF. CDR3 sequence (DNA): TGTGCCAGCAGCTTTCGGACCCCCCAAGAGACCCAGTACTTC.

The rearrangement joins TRBV4-3 to TRBJ2-1; 10 nucleotides align to TRBD1. This CDR3 spans 17 amino acids. V trimming: 4 bases; J trimming: 2 bases; junction bases outside the gene matches: 8. In germline, CDR1 is LGHNA, CDR2 YSLEER. This CDR3 is CASSLQPGTGAYNEQFF. DNA of the CDR3: TGCGCCAGCAGCCTCCAACCCGGGACAGGGGCCTACAATGAGCAGTTCTTC.

As to this clone: Other DNA sequences in the sample encode the same CDR3. The CDR3 sequence is CASSYRAGYGYTF. The CDR3 coding sequence is TGTGCCAGCAGTTACAGGGCTGGCTATGGCTACACCTTC. This sequence joins TRBV6-5 and TRBJ1-2, with unresolved D. Per the germline V gene, CDR1 is MNHEY and CDR2 is SVGAGI. This CDR3 has 13 amino acids. V shed 2 bases and J shed 4 bases, with 8 bases lying between them.

This chain links TRBV6-5 with TRBJ1-4; possible D gene TRBD1, 6 bases. The CDR3 totals 14 residues. The germline V gene has CDR1 MNHEY and CDR2 SVGAGI. V shed 6 bases and J shed 5 bases, with 13 bases lying between them. The CDR3 protein is CASRVQGVNEKLFF. The CDR3 nucleotides are TGTGCCAGCAGGGTACAGGGCGTGAATGAAAAACTGTTTTTT.

The V gene is TRBV7-9, the J gene TRBJ2-1; 8 bases are shared with TRBD2. Losses at the gene ends were 5 bases for V and 4 bases for J; bases not matched to a gene: 16. This CDR3 is built from 18 residues. Germline CDR1 and CDR2: SEHNR and FQNEAQ (reference sequence). Here the CDR3 reads CASSPDSGSGGHYNEQFF. DNA of the CDR3: TGTGCCAGCAGCCCCGACTCCGGGAGCGGGGGTCATTACAATGAGCAGTTCTTC.

The J gene is TRBJ1-2, the V gene TRBV18, with 7 bases lining up with TRBD1. The CDR3 is 15 amino acids. Germline assignment: CDR1 KGHSH and CDR2 LQKENI. V lost 4 bases, J lost 0 bases, and 5 bases stayed unmatched. The DNA of the CDR3 is TGTGCCAGCTCACAAGGGACAGTGACTAACTATGGCTACACCTTC. Encoded protein: CASSQGTVTNYGYTF. Based on the CDR3 plus reference TRBV18 and TRBJ1-2, the full variable domain is NAGVMQNPRHLVRRRGQEARLRCSPMKGHSHVYWYRQLPEEGLKFMVYLQKENIIDESGMPKERFSAEFPKEGPSILRIQQVVRGDSAAYFCASSQGTVTNYGYTFGSGTRLTVV.

As concerns this clone: Germline is not matched at one junction end, which may reflect a read error. The gene calls are TRBV7-2 and TRBJ2-6; unclear D gene. This CDR3 is 13 amino acids long. Per the germline V gene, CDR1 is SGHTA and CDR2 is FQGNSA. CDR3 in amino acids: CGSRSSGANVLTF. CDR3 DNA sequence: TGTGGCAGCAGGAGCTCTGGGGCCAACGTCCTGACTTTC.

The chain has TRBV12-3 or TRBV12-4 and TRBJ2-1; D unresolved. The CDR3 totals 11 residues. Trimming removed 5 bases at V and 5 bases at J, with 4 bases between. CDR3 nucleotides: TGTGCCAGCAGTCTGAACAATGAGCAGTTCTTC. Translation: CASSLNNEQFF.

This rearrangement joins TRBV6-5 to TRBJ2-7; TRBD1 aligns across 9 bases. The CDR3 totals 13 residues. Looked up from germline, CDR1 is MNHEY and CDR2 is SVGAGI. CDR3 sequence reads: CASRMTLTGGVHV. The CDR3, as DNA: TGTGCCAGCAGGATGACACTGACAGGGGGGGTCCACGTC.

The J gene is TRBJ2-7, the V gene TRBV5-1; 7 bases match TRBD2. The germline gives CDR1 SGHRS, CDR2 YFSETQ. The CDR3 has 15 residues. With 0 bases clipped from V and 2 bases from J, the junction kept 5 bases outside the gene matches. CDR3 amino acids: CASSLGTSLTYEQYF. CDR3 nucleotide sequence: TGCGCCAGCAGCTTGGGGACTAGTCTCACCTACGAGCAGTACTTC.

The chain combines TRBV12-5 with TRBJ1-1, with D unresolved. The CDR3 extends over 11 amino acids. Germline lookup yields CDR1 LGHNT and CDR2 FRNRAP. V lost 1 base, J lost 11 bases, and 8 bases lay in between. Here the CDR3 reads CASGLEGRAFF. The CDR3 region has the DNA TGTGCTAGTGGTTTGGAAGGCCGGGCTTTCTTT.

V gene TRBV10-1 combines with J gene TRBJ1-5; D gene ambiguous. This CDR3 comprises 14 residues. Trimming left V 3 bases short and J 7 bases short, with 13 bases between. Germline V CDR1 and CDR2: WNHNN, SYGVQD (reference sequence). The CDR3 DNA follows: TGCGCCAGCAGTGATGTGGATATTGGACAGCCCCAGCATTTT. Its protein product is CASSDVDIGQPQHF.